These T cell receptor beta chains were read from a single sample in a study of T-cell reconstitution after alpha-beta-depleted transplantation in children. MiXCR, run by TCRdb on the PCR reads, gives a single entry per CDR3 protein. The sample comprises 330,000 or so distinct CDR3 sequences, around a tenth of which are singletons, and about 8% rests with the top ten. Sequenced here: PBMCs, sampled before TCRalphabeta/CD19-depleted stem cell transplant. The receptors shown here come from a boy less than two years old with acute myeloid leukemia, due to receive a stem cell transplant. CDR3s include the opening cysteine and the closing phenylalanine or tryptophan. Fields, in order: clone size, V gene, D gene, J gene, CDR3 protein, CDR3 DNA. D genes are given only for firm matches. Size is omitted from some rows. Given values are once, few, many or a class for expanded clones.

many	TRBV11-2	.	TRBJ1-4	CASSFGPQLGKLFF	TGTGCCAGCAGCTTTGGGCCGCAACTAGGAAAACTGTTTTTT
few	TRBV7-2	.	TRBJ2-7	CASSLAGEVEQYF	TGTGCCAGCAGCTTAGCAGGGGAAGTCGAGCAGTACTTC
many	TRBV12-3/TRBV12-4	TRBD1	TRBJ1-2	CASSPRAGGSYGYTF	TGTGCCAGCAGTCCTCGCGCAGGGGGCAGCTATGGCTACACCTTC
many	TRBV28	.	TRBJ1-5	CASKGIPRLGPQHF	TGTGCCAGCAAAGGGATTCCCCGTTTAGGGCCCCAGCATTTT
many	TRBV20-1	.	TRBJ2-3	CSAVGRGTDTQYF	TGCAGTGCTGTGGGGCGGGGCACAGATACGCAGTATTTT
many	TRBV20-1	TRBD1	TRBJ2-1	CSATDRGNEQFF	TGCAGTGCCACGGACAGGGGGAATGAGCAGTTCTTC
many	TRBV4-2	TRBD2	TRBJ2-5	CASSQAGGYIAGVGQETQYF	TGTGCCAGCAGCCAAGCCGGCGGATATATAGCGGGAGTTGGCCAAGAGACCCAGTACTTC
few	TRBV20-1	TRBD2	TRBJ2-1	CSAGTSGASLPRNEQFF	TGCAGTGCTGGGACTAGCGGGGCTTCTTTACCTCGCAATGAGCAGTTCTTC
many	TRBV5-1	.	TRBJ2-7	CASSFMGAYEQYF	TGCGCCAGCAGCTTTATGGGGGCCTACGAGCAGTACTTC
.	TRBV7-9	.	TRBJ2-7	CASRPPTGGPSYEQYF	TGTGCCAGCAGACCACCCACCGGCGGCCCCTCCTACGAGCAGTACTTC
few	TRBV7-8	TRBD2	TRBJ2-2	CASSHMTSGRSNGELFF	TGTGCCAGCAGCCATATGACTAGCGGGAGATCTAACGGGGAGCTGTTTTTT
many	TRBV27	TRBD1	TRBJ2-2	CASSLLRDSSNTGELFF	TGTGCCAGCAGTTTATTAAGGGACAGTTCGAACACCGGGGAGCTGTTTTTT
many	TRBV4-3	.	TRBJ1-2	CASSQDTGALPGYTF	TGCGCCAGCAGCCAAGATACGGGGGCCCTTCCCGGCTACACCTTC
many	TRBV21-1	.	TRBJ2-2	CASSTDRSNTGELFF	TGTGCCAGCAGCACAGACCGTTCGAACACCGGGGAGCTGTTTTTT
.	TRBV3-1	.	TRBJ2-7	CASGGSTTAEEQYF	TGTGCCAGCGGGGGGAGTACCACGGCTGAAGAGCAGTACTTC
many	TRBV5-1	TRBD2	TRBJ2-5	CASSLVGRQETQYF	TGCGCCAGCAGCTTGGTCGGGAGGCAAGAGACCCAGTACTTC
.	TRBV5-5	.	TRBJ2-3	CASRPGPALGTQYF	TGTGCCAGCAGGCCGGGGCCCGCTCTGGGTACGCAGTATTTT
many	TRBV7-2	TRBD1	TRBJ2-4	CASSLGETGGGIQYF	TGTGCCAGCAGCTTAGGGGAGACAGGGGGCGGCATTCAGTACTTC
many	TRBV29-1	TRBD2	TRBJ2-7	CSVGRLAGGTNEQYF	TGCAGCGTTGGGAGGCTAGCGGGAGGAACCAACGAGCAGTACTTC
few	TRBV27	.	TRBJ1-5	CASSPRWGLNQPQHF	TGTGCCAGCAGTCCCCGGTGGGGGCTCAATCAGCCCCAGCATTTT
many	TRBV7-8	.	TRBJ1-5	CASSRERALNQPQHF	TGTGCCAGCAGCCGAGAGAGGGCCCTCAATCAGCCCCAGCATTTT
many	TRBV12-3/TRBV12-4	TRBD1	TRBJ2-7	CASSLGQGAWEQYF	TGTGCCAGCAGTTTGGGACAGGGGGCATGGGAGCAGTACTTC
many	TRBV29-1	.	TRBJ2-3	CSVDPGPRTDTQYF	TGCAGCGTTGATCCGGGACCTCGGACAGATACGCAGTATTTT
many	TRBV5-1	TRBD2	TRBJ2-1	CASSLIAGGFSNEQFF	TGCGCCAGCAGCTTGATAGCGGGAGGGTTCAGCAATGAGCAGTTCTTC
few	TRBV25-1	.	TRBJ2-7	CASSFGGSQSYEQYF	TGTGCCAGCAGTTTCGGTGGGAGCCAGTCCTACGAGCAGTACTTC
many	TRBV7-3	.	TRBJ2-2	CASSLGTPSTGELFF	TGTGCCAGCAGCCTCGGGACCCCCTCGACCGGGGAGCTGTTTTTT
many	TRBV20-1	.	TRBJ2-7	CSARDSYGYSSYEQYF	TGCAGTGCTAGGGACTCCTATGGATATAGCTCCTACGAGCAGTACTTC